This record looks at one T cell receptor beta chain sequence and its context. The antigen is not known. This sample is drawn from a study of Tregs in tolerant kidney transplant recipients. Study overall: The nonmyeloablative bone marrow transplants came from related graft donors, with transient mixed chimerism.

The table came from immunoSEQ multiplex PCR; TCRdb's copy has only in-frame clones and leaves some out. The data show around 77,000 clones, more than 95% seen once. Broader study findings: Tolerant patients' donor-specific Tregs expanded beyond overall Tregs, suggesting antigen-driven growth. Nucleotide sequences could not be compared across some patients' samples due to primer changes.

CD4+CD25+CD127- Tregs, CD4+CD25- non-Tregs, CD4 and CD8 cells were sorted. CDR3 length equals 18 residues. Germline V lookup: CDR1 SGHNT, CDR2 YENEEA. The V segment lost 1 base and the J segment 5 bases; nucleotides outside the gene matches: 7. The clonotype comes from a human donor who received a combined kidney and bone marrow transplant. The chain is built from TRBV11-3 and TRBJ2-1, with 14 bases fitting TRBD2. The material was CD4+ T cells from blood, obtained before the transplant. In DNA, the CDR3 is TGTGCCAGCAGCTTAGTCGGGACTAGCGGGAGTAGCGACAATGAGCAGTTCTTC. Amino acids: CASSLVGTSGSSDNEQFF.